The clone carrying this T cell receptor beta chain came up a few times. Its specificity is not known. This sample stems from a study of blood T cells in healthy people across ages. Then a second PCR, running about 6 to 11 cycles, was carried out with a sample-barcoded 5' primer and a J-beta primer mix. Each CDR3 protein gets one entry after TCRdb re-called the 5' RACE reads with MiXCR. The sample contains around 1,000,000 distinct CDR3 sequences, about 25% of which appear only once. This CDR3 spans 15 amino acids. Looked up from germline, CDR1 is MDHEN and CDR2 is SYDVKM. V shed 7 bases and J shed 5 bases, with 20 bases lying between them. General study results and limits: No conclusive comparison of naive versus antigen-experienced cells was possible with unsorted PBMCs.

The same data also contributed to another study, on T cells of mothers and their children. In that study: Once extracted, all RNA went into cDNA synthesis at about 1.5 ug per 15 ul. Each child gave a few million TCR beta CDR3 reads (each mother, over 9.5 million).

The chain is built from TRBV28 and TRBJ2-5, with TRBD2 as a possible D gene (7 bases). The TCR was taken from a girl aged 2 to 10 in good health. The sample comprised blood. The CDR3 protein is CASIIIQGGEETQYF. The CDR3 bases are TGTGCCAGCATAATAATACAGGGAGGGGAGGAGACCCAGTACTTC.